This is a list of T cell receptor beta chains from one sample in a study of shared clonotypes between healthy human individuals. Repertoires were generated with immunoSEQ multiplex PCR, while TCRdb's copy carries only in-frame clones and drops some. The sample includes 950,000 to 1,300,000 clones, more than 65% of them seen just once. The sample taken for sequencing was memory CD4+ T cells sorted from blood. Receptor source: a man between 18 and 29 years old in good health. Both conserved end residues are part of each CDR3. Fields, in order: D gene, clone size, V gene, J gene, CDR3 length, CDR3 DNA, CDR3 protein. The D gene is left open where the match is weak. Clone size is stated in some rows and not others, as once, few, many or a class when expanded.

d_call: .
clone_size: .
v_call: TRBV28
j_call: TRBJ2-7
cdr3_length: 12
cdr3_nt: TGTGCCAGCAGTCTGACAGGCTACGAGCAGTACTTC
cdr3_aa: CASSLTGYEQYF

d_call: .
clone_size: .
v_call: TRBV6-1
j_call: TRBJ2-7
cdr3_length: 15
cdr3_nt: TGTGCCAGCAGGGGTAGCTGGGCCAGGGCCTACGAGCAGTACTTC
cdr3_aa: CASRGSWARAYEQYF

d_call: TRBD2
clone_size: .
v_call: TRBV9
j_call: TRBJ2-5
cdr3_length: 13
cdr3_nt: TGTGCCAGCAGCACCCGGGGAGGGGAGACCCAGTACTTC
cdr3_aa: CASSTRGGETQYF

d_call: .
clone_size: .
v_call: TRBV2
j_call: TRBJ1-4
cdr3_length: 14
cdr3_nt: TGTGCCAGCAAGTTCGGAGAAACTAATGAAAAACTGTTTTTT
cdr3_aa: CASKFGETNEKLFF

d_call: .
clone_size: .
v_call: TRBV5-4
j_call: TRBJ1-2
cdr3_length: 15
cdr3_nt: TGTGCCAGCAGCTTACCGGGGAGGGGCGGTTATGGCTACACCTTC
cdr3_aa: CASSLPGRGGYGYTF

d_call: TRBD1
clone_size: .
v_call: TRBV5-4
j_call: TRBJ2-5
cdr3_length: 15
cdr3_nt: TGTGCCAGCAGCCCCCGGGGACAGGGTGGGGAGACCCAGTACTTC
cdr3_aa: CASSPRGQGGETQYF

d_call: TRBD1
clone_size: .
v_call: TRBV7-9
j_call: TRBJ2-5
cdr3_length: 15
cdr3_nt: TGTGCCAGCAGCCGGGGACAGGGATCGAAAGAGACCCAGTACTTC
cdr3_aa: CASSRGQGSKETQYF

d_call: .
clone_size: .
v_call: TRBV5-1
j_call: TRBJ2-3
cdr3_length: 16
cdr3_nt: TGCGCCAGCAGCTTGGGAGCGGGTCCTTACACAGATACGCAGTATTTT
cdr3_aa: CASSLGAGPYTDTQYF

d_call: .
clone_size: .
v_call: TRBV2
j_call: TRBJ2-2
cdr3_length: 12
cdr3_nt: TGTGCCAGCAGTGAAGGCCCCGGGGAGCTGTTTTTT
cdr3_aa: CASSEGPGELFF

d_call: .
clone_size: .
v_call: TRBV29-1
j_call: TRBJ2-2
cdr3_length: 15
cdr3_nt: TGCAGCGTTGTAAGGGGGACCGACCCGACCGGGGAGCTGTTTTTT
cdr3_aa: CSVVRGTDPTGELFF

d_call: .
clone_size: once
v_call: TRBV7-2
j_call: TRBJ1-5
cdr3_length: 15
cdr3_nt: TGTGCCAGCAGCTTAGAACCCTATAGCAATCAGCCCCAGCATTTT
cdr3_aa: CASSLEPYSNQPQHF

d_call: .
clone_size: once
v_call: TRBV9
j_call: TRBJ2-3
cdr3_length: 17
cdr3_nt: TGTGCCAGCAGCGTAGCAGGTCGGACCTCTAGCACAGATACGCAGTATTTT
cdr3_aa: CASSVAGRTSSTDTQYF

d_call: .
clone_size: .
v_call: TRBV5-4
j_call: TRBJ1-3
cdr3_length: 13
cdr3_nt: TGTGCCAGCAGCTTGTCCTCTGGAAACACCATATATTTT
cdr3_aa: CASSLSSGNTIYF

d_call: TRBD2
clone_size: .
v_call: TRBV18
j_call: TRBJ2-3
cdr3_length: 16
cdr3_nt: TGTGCCAGCTCGCAAAATCTAGCGGGAGCCACAGATACGCAGTATTTT
cdr3_aa: CASSQNLAGATDTQYF

d_call: .
clone_size: .
v_call: TRBV5-1
j_call: TRBJ2-3
cdr3_length: 12
cdr3_nt: TGCGCCAGCAGCGTCCCCACAGATACGCAGTATTTT
cdr3_aa: CASSVPTDTQYF

d_call: .
clone_size: few
v_call: TRBV30
j_call: TRBJ1-1
cdr3_length: 13
cdr3_nt: TGTGCCTGGAGGAGAACCTTGAACACTGAAGCTTTCTTT
cdr3_aa: CAWRRTLNTEAFF

d_call: TRBD2
clone_size: .
v_call: TRBV7-9
j_call: TRBJ2-1
cdr3_length: 16
cdr3_nt: TGTGCCAGCAGCCTCCCTAATAGCGGGAACGTCGGCGAGCAGTTCTTC
cdr3_aa: CASSLPNSGNVGEQFF

d_call: .
clone_size: .
v_call: TRBV4-1
j_call: TRBJ1-3
cdr3_length: 17
cdr3_nt: TGCGCCAGCAGCCCACAAGACAGAAAGAGCTCTGGAAACACCATATATTTT
cdr3_aa: CASSPQDRKSSGNTIYF

d_call: .
clone_size: once
v_call: TRBV20-1
j_call: TRBJ1-2
cdr3_length: 10
cdr3_nt: TGCAGTGCGCTCTACTATGGCTACACCTTC
cdr3_aa: CSALYYGYTF

d_call: .
clone_size: .
v_call: TRBV29-1
j_call: TRBJ2-4
cdr3_length: 11
cdr3_nt: TGCAGGAACCTAGCCAAAAACATTCAGTACTTC
cdr3_aa: CRNLAKNIQYF

d_call: TRBD1
clone_size: .
v_call: TRBV5-5
j_call: TRBJ1-2
cdr3_length: 16
cdr3_nt: TGTGCCAGCAGCTTATTATCGGGACAGGCGTCGGATGGCTACACCTTC
cdr3_aa: CASSLLSGQASDGYTF

d_call: TRBD1
clone_size: few
v_call: TRBV5-1
j_call: TRBJ2-2
cdr3_length: 15
cdr3_nt: TGCGCCAGCGGCCCCGGGGACAGGGGGACCGGGGAGCTGTTTTTT
cdr3_aa: CASGPGDRGTGELFF

d_call: .
clone_size: .
v_call: TRBV19
j_call: TRBJ1-5
cdr3_length: 12
cdr3_nt: TGTGCCAGTAGTATAGAAGGTAATCCCCAGCATTTT
cdr3_aa: CASSIEGNPQHF

d_call: .
clone_size: .
v_call: TRBV6-1
j_call: TRBJ2-1
cdr3_length: 15
cdr3_nt: TGTGCCAGCAGTGAAAGGGGGGGGAGGGTAAGTGAGCAGTTCTTC
cdr3_aa: CASSERGGRVSEQFF

d_call: .
clone_size: once
v_call: TRBV28
j_call: TRBJ1-2
cdr3_length: 10
cdr3_nt: TGTGCCACTACGGGATATGGCTACACCTTC
cdr3_aa: CATTGYGYTF

d_call: TRBD1
clone_size: once
v_call: TRBV28
j_call: TRBJ2-7
cdr3_length: 15
cdr3_nt: TGTGCCAGCAGTTTAGAGGGGGCGAACGCCTACGAGCAGTACTTC
cdr3_aa: CASSLEGANAYEQYF

d_call: .
clone_size: .
v_call: TRBV5-1
j_call: TRBJ2-7
cdr3_length: 15
cdr3_nt: TGCGCCAGCAGCTTGGATCCTGGGAGAGGGGGTGAGCAGTACTTC
cdr3_aa: CASSLDPGRGGEQYF

d_call: TRBD1
clone_size: .
v_call: TRBV19
j_call: TRBJ2-1
cdr3_length: 14
cdr3_nt: TGTGCCAGTACCGGACAGGGTTTAATAAATGAGCAGTTCTTC
cdr3_aa: CASTGQGLINEQFF

d_call: .
clone_size: .
v_call: TRBV7-9
j_call: TRBJ1-2
cdr3_length: 14
cdr3_nt: TGTGCCAGCAGCTTAAGGAGTCTTAACTATGGCTACACCTTC
cdr3_aa: CASSLRSLNYGYTF

d_call: .
clone_size: .
v_call: TRBV4-1
j_call: TRBJ1-1
cdr3_length: 13
cdr3_nt: TGCGCCAGCAGCCAAGCAATCGACACTGAAGCTTTCTTT
cdr3_aa: CASSQAIDTEAFF

d_call: .
clone_size: .
v_call: TRBV18
j_call: TRBJ2-7
cdr3_length: 15
cdr3_nt: TGTGCCAGCTCACCGGGCCGTGGGGCCGACTACGAGCAGTACTTC
cdr3_aa: CASSPGRGADYEQYF

d_call: .
clone_size: .
v_call: TRBV2
j_call: TRBJ1-5
cdr3_length: 13
cdr3_nt: TGTGCCAGCAAGGTGGAAGGCAATCAGCCCCAGCATTTT
cdr3_aa: CASKVEGNQPQHF

d_call: .
clone_size: .
v_call: TRBV5-1
j_call: TRBJ1-1
cdr3_length: 12
cdr3_nt: TGCGCCAGCAGCTTGGAGGGCACTGAAGCTTTCTTT
cdr3_aa: CASSLEGTEAFF

d_call: .
clone_size: .
v_call: TRBV21-1
j_call: TRBJ2-5
cdr3_length: 12
cdr3_nt: TGTGCCAGCAGTTTTTCAGGGGAGACCCAGTACTTC
cdr3_aa: CASSFSGETQYF

d_call: .
clone_size: .
v_call: TRBV2
j_call: TRBJ1-4
cdr3_length: 15
cdr3_nt: TGTGCCAGCACGAGGGAAGTTGCAACTAATGAAAAACTGTTTTTT
cdr3_aa: CASTREVATNEKLFF

d_call: TRBD1
clone_size: .
v_call: TRBV5-1
j_call: TRBJ2-7
cdr3_length: 13
cdr3_nt: TGCGCCAGCAGCTGGGACAGCTATTACGAGCAGTACTTC
cdr3_aa: CASSWDSYYEQYF

d_call: .
clone_size: .
v_call: TRBV18
j_call: TRBJ1-1
cdr3_length: 14
cdr3_nt: TGTGCCAGCTCACCGGGGGCAGGTAACACTGAAGCTTTCTTT
cdr3_aa: CASSPGAGNTEAFF

d_call: TRBD2
clone_size: .
v_call: TRBV19
j_call: TRBJ2-5
cdr3_length: 13
cdr3_nt: TGTGCCAGTAGTATTGCTAGCGGTGAGACCCAGTACTTC
cdr3_aa: CASSIASGETQYF

d_call: TRBD1
clone_size: .
v_call: TRBV30
j_call: TRBJ1-4
cdr3_length: 15
cdr3_nt: TGTGCCTGGAGTGTACAGACAGGGGGATATGAAAAACTGTTTTTT
cdr3_aa: CAWSVQTGGYEKLFF